This T cell receptor (beta chain) was captured by sequencing in a study of response to subunit inactivated influenza vaccine. Study conclusions and caveats: It was the authors' suggestion that each seasonal influenza vaccination recruits few new T cells.

Concerning this clonotype: The antigen remains undetermined.

Each CDR3 protein is one row after TCRdb ran MiXCR on the RT-PCR reads. This sample has hundreds of thousands of distinct CDR3 sequences, with about 8% found just once. Germline V gives CDR1 DFQATT, CDR2 SNEGSKA (reference sequence). V was pared by 1 base and J by 4 bases, with 14 bases between. The CDR3 loop spans 14 amino acids. This TCR derives from a man aged 45-69 years who received an inactivated influenza vaccine. The material was PBMCs from blood, obtained roughly 24 months after vaccination. The rearrangement links TRBV20-1 to TRBJ2-7; D is ambiguous. CDR3 nucleotides: TGCAGTGCTAGAGTCAGAACGGGTAGATACGAGCAGTACTTC. It codes for CSARVRTGRYEQYF.